These 11 T cell receptor beta chains were all obtained from the same sample, sequenced in a study of blood T cell repertoires in COVID-19 (dated by TCRdb to 2019 to 2021). Library prep was done by the immunoSEQ multiplex PCR assay. The source is immuneACCESS, and TCRdb retained only in-frame sequences with V and J called. Part of the clones is not carried over; for the studies checked, unresolved V genes explain less than half of this, and the remainder is unexplained. The sample yields around 82,000 clones; approximately 91% were counted once. The ten largest clones represent less than 15% of the sample. What was sequenced was peripheral blood. The receptors originated from a man in his 70s with active or convalescent COVID-19.

The chain couples TRBV5-1 to TRBJ2-3; unclear D gene. In germline, CDR1 is SGHRS, CDR2 YFSETQ. The CDR3 contains 13 residues. The V and J ends lost 4 bases and 6 bases respectively, with 12 bases between them. The CDR3: CASSLRSGDTQYF. The DNA of the CDR3 is TGCGCCAGCAGCCTCCGGTCCGGTGATACGCAGTATTTT.

The chain joins TRBV6-5 to TRBJ1-5; 7 bases fit TRBD1. This CDR3 region has 13 residues. Germline V gene lookup returns CDR1 MNHEY and CDR2 SVGAGI. Losses at the gene ends were 5 bases for V and 8 bases for J; bases not matched to a gene: 6. The CDR3 is CASSNTGVKPQHF. CDR3 nucleotides: TGTGCCAGCAGTAACACAGGGGTAAAGCCCCAGCATTTT.

As to this clone: The sample contains more than one DNA sequence encoding this CDR3. This sequence joins TRBV21-1 and TRBJ2-7; the table calls TRBD1, which could not be checked here. TRBV21-1 is reported as a pseudogene. The CDR3 is 16 amino acids. Here the CDR3 DNA reads TGTGCCAGCAGCAAAGGAGACAGGGCTATTCCGGACGAGCAGTACTTC. Amino acid sequence: CASSKGDRAIPDEQYF.

V is TRBV7-2 and J is TRBJ2-7; TRBD2 matches at 16 bases. The J segment lost 9 bases and the V segment lost 5 bases, leaving 7 bases of the junction unmatched. In germline, CDR1 is SGHTA, CDR2 FQGNSA. The CDR3 loop spans 15 amino acids. In DNA form, the CDR3 reads TGTGCCAGCAGCCTGGGACTAGCGGGGGGGAGAGGGCAGTACTTC. Its protein is CASSLGLAGGRGQYF.

V and J are TRBV19 and TRBJ1-1; maybe TRBD1 (6 bases). Trimming took off 4 bases at V and 4 bases at J, with 7 bases between the two ends. The CDR3 totals 12 residues. Germline V gene lookup returns CDR1 LNHDA and CDR2 SQIVND (reference sequence). The CDR3 coding sequence is TGTGCCAGTAGTAGCAGGGGCACTGAAGCTTTCTTT. Translated, it gives CASSSRGTEAFF.

The gene calls are TRBV9 and TRBJ2-1; D gene uncertain. CDR1 SGDLS and CDR2 YYNGEE come from the germline V gene. The CDR3 sequence is 13 residues long. The V end lost 4 bases, the J end lost 7 bases, and 12 bases lay between the germline ends. The DNA for the CDR3 is TGTGCCAGCAGCCCAAGTGCAGGAAATGAGCAGTTCTTC. The encoded protein is CASSPSAGNEQFF.

The rearrangement links TRBV7-9 to TRBJ2-5; possibly TRBD2 for D (6 bases). Trimming took off 1 base at V and 3 bases at J, with 12 bases between the two ends. Germline V gene lookup returns CDR1 SEHNR and CDR2 FQNEAQ (reference sequence). The CDR3 sequence is 15 residues long. The CDR3, as DNA: TGTGCCAGCAGCTTAGTGGGACTCCCCAAAGAGACCCAGTACTTC. It yields the protein CASSLVGLPKETQYF.

The chain employs TRBV6-2 or TRBV6-3 and TRBJ1-6, with TRBD1 as a possible D gene (6 bases). The germline V and J ends were trimmed by 2 bases and 8 bases, with 22 bases remaining between them. CDR1 and CDR2 (germline): MNHEY, SVGEGT. The CDR3 totals 18 residues. The CDR3 coding sequence is TGTGCCAGCAGTTACCATCAGGGGATTGGGCCCATGGATTCACCCCTCCACTTT. It is translated as CASSYHQGIGPMDSPLHF.

This chain uses TRBV4-1 with TRBJ1-2; 7 bases are shared with TRBD1. Germline CDR1 and CDR2: MGHRA and YSYEKL. After removal of 5 bases from V and 2 bases from J, the junction contained 11 bases not matched to a gene. The length of the CDR3 is 16 residues. The CDR3 coding sequence is TGCGCCAGCAGCAAAACAACAGGGGTTGAAAACTATGGCTACACCTTC. Translating gives CASSKTTGVENYGYTF.

The chain joins TRBV5-4 to TRBJ1-2; TRBD1 might be the D (5 bases). V was cut by 4 bases and J by 1 base, with 14 bases left in between. The length of the CDR3 is 15 residues. The V gene's germline CDR1 is SGHNT and CDR2 YYREEE (reference sequence). The CDR3 reads CASSPGGGLNYGYTF. The CDR3 nucleotides are TGTGCCAGCAGCCCCGGGGGTGGGCTTAACTATGGCTACACCTTC.

The chain combines TRBV10-1 with TRBJ1-1, with a possible D match to TRBD1 (5 bases). This CDR3 has 13 amino acids. The V gene lost 8 bases and the J gene lost 1 base, with 11 bases spanning the gap. The germline gives CDR1 WNHNN, CDR2 SYGVQD (reference sequence). CDR3: CASQRGGNTEAFF. CDR3 nucleotides: TGCGCCAGCCAGCGGGGGGGGAACACTGAAGCTTTCTTT.